This T cell receptor beta chain was captured by sequencing in a study of technical replicates of blood from a few donors. Assay used: immunoSEQ multiplex PCR; TCRdb lists only in-frame clones, some missing. The sample yields roughly 51,000 clones, about 93% seen once. Trimming removed 3 bases from V and 7 bases from J, with 13 bases in between. The CDR3 runs 13 residues. The germline V gene has CDR1 MNHEY and CDR2 SMNVEV (reference sequence). V and J are TRBV27 and TRBJ2-7; perhaps TRBD1 as D (7 bases). The source material was PBMCs. This clonotype was obtained from a human donor in good health. Some clones in this sample may be carry-over from other donors' samples. CDR3 loop: CASSFGGGLEQYF. The DNA of the CDR3 is TGTGCCAGCAGTTTTGGAGGGGGCTTGGAGCAGTACTTC.